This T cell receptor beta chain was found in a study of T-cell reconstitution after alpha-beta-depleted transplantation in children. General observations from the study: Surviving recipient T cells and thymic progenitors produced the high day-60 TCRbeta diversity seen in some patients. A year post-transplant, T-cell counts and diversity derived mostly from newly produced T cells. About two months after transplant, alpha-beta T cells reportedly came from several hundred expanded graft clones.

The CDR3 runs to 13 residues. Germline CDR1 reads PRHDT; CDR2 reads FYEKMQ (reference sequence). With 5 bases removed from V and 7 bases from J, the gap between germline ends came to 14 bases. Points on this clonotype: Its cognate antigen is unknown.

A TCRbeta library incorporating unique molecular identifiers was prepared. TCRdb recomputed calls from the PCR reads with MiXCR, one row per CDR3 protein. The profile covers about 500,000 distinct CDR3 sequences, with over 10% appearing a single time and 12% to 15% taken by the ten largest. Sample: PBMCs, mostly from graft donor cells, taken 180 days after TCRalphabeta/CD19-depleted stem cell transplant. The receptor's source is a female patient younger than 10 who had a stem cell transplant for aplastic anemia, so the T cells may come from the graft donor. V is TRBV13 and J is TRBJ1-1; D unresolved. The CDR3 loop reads CASSPIKANEAFF. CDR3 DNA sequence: TGTGCCAGCAGCCCGATCAAGGCAAATGAAGCTTTCTTT.